Below are 23 T cell receptor beta chains sequenced from a single sample in a study of OX40 agonist ivuxolimab in advanced cancers. Repertoires were generated with immunoSEQ multiplex PCR, while TCRdb's copy carries only in-frame clones and drops some. The sample carries tens of thousands of clones, roughly 88% recorded once. The specimen comprised CD4+ or CD8+ T cells sorted from blood, sampled in a trial of the OX40 agonist ivuxolimab. All receptors come from an adult with an advanced solid tumor such as melanoma, head and neck, liver or kidney cancer.

The chain employs TRBV5-1 and TRBJ2-5; 10 nucleotides align to TRBD1. CDR1 and CDR2 (germline): SGHRS, YFSETQ. CDR3 length: 15 residues. V lost 0 bases and J lost 6; bases outside the gene matches: 5. The CDR3 nucleotides are TGCGCCAGCAGCTTGGACGGGACAGGGGAGCAGACCCAGTACTTC. Protein product: CASSLDGTGEQTQYF.

Here the CDR3 reads CASRAGGLQETQYF. CDR3 in DNA: TGTGCCAGTAGGGCAGGGGGCCTACAAGAGACCCAGTACTTC. V is TRBV19 and J is TRBJ2-5; 8 bases match TRBD1. Germline V lookup: CDR1 LNHDA, CDR2 SQIVND (reference sequence). After removal of 6 bases from V and 2 bases from J, the junction contained 5 bases not matched to a gene. The CDR3 is 14 amino acids.

The chain couples TRBV5-1 to TRBJ1-5; 10 positions match TRBD1. V lost 3 bases to trimming and J lost 7 bases; unmatched junction nucleotides: 7. Germline-derived CDR1 and CDR2 are SGHRS and YFSETQ. CDR3 length: 15 residues. The CDR3 region is CASSSGTGVDQPQHF. In DNA form, the CDR3 reads TGCGCCAGCAGCTCTGGGACAGGGGTCGACCAGCCCCAGCATTTT.

This chain links TRBV6-1 with TRBJ1-5; the match to TRBD1 covers 8 bases. Losses at the gene ends were 6 bases for V and 2 bases for J; bases not matched to a gene: 6. CDR3 length: 15 residues. CDR1 and CDR2 from the germline V gene are MNHNS and SASEGT. For the CDR3, the DNA is TGTGCCAGCAGGGTGGCAGGGGGCGGCAATCAGCCCCAGCATTTT. Protein product: CASRVAGGGNQPQHF.

The chain uses TRBV6-5 and TRBJ1-3; 9 nucleotides agree with TRBD1. V lost 5 bases and J lost 4; bases outside the gene matches: 6. CDR1 is MNHEY, CDR2 SVGAGI, per germline. The CDR3 has 15 residues. The CDR3 DNA reads TGTGCCAGCAGTCGGGACAGGGACCCGGGAAACACCATATATTTT. This translates into CASSRDRDPGNTIYF.

The rearrangement links TRBV19 to TRBJ2-1, with 11 bases that match TRBD1. Germline V lookup: CDR1 LNHDA, CDR2 SQIVND (reference sequence). This CDR3 contains 14 residues. Trimming cost V 8 bases and J 7 bases; bases outside gene matches: 7. DNA for the CDR3: TGTGCCAGTTATGGGACAGGGGGTGGAAATGAGCAGTTCTTC. Residues: CASYGTGGGNEQFF.

CDR3 protein: CASSTGYGYTF. The CDR3 DNA reads TGTGCCAGCAGCACAGGGTATGGCTACACCTTC. The V call is TRBV7-2, the J call TRBJ1-2; D is perhaps TRBD1 (6 bases). V lost 5 bases, J lost 5 bases, and 6 bases lay in between. The CDR3 contains 11 residues. Germline V gives CDR1 SGHTA, CDR2 FQGNSA. Looking up the rest from reference TRBV7-2 and TRBJ1-2 gives the full variable domain: GAGVSQSPSNKVTEKGKDVELRCDPISGHTALYWYRQSLGQGLEFLIYFQGNSAPDKSGLPSDRFSAERTGGSVSTLTIQRTQQEDSAVYLCASSTGYGYTFGSGTRLTVV.

V and J are TRBV5-4 and TRBJ2-3; D is uncertain. Trimming took off 2 bases at V and 6 bases at J, with 16 bases between the two ends. CDR3 length: 15 amino acids. From germline, CDR1 is SGHNT and CDR2 YYREEE (reference sequence). The CDR3 loop is CASSLRRAGGDTQYF. Written as DNA, the CDR3 is TGTGCCAGCAGCTTACGTAGGGCCGGCGGTGATACGCAGTATTTT.

This chain uses TRBV15 with TRBJ2-7, with D possibly being TRBD1 (5 bases). Germline V gene lookup returns CDR1 LNHNV and CDR2 YYDKDF (reference sequence). Trimming removed 3 bases from V and 1 base from J, with 7 bases in between. CDR3 length: 13 residues. CDR3 coding DNA: TGTGCCACCAGCAGGGACACATCCTACGAGCAGTACTTC. As protein: CATSRDTSYEQYF.

This chain joins TRBV19 and TRBJ1-5, with no clear D. Germline V gene sequence: CDR1 LNHDA, CDR2 SQIVND (reference sequence). V lost 0 bases and J 1 base, leaving 4 bases between the germline ends. The CDR3 consists of 14 residues. The CDR3: CASSIEGSNQPQHF. CDR3 DNA: TGTGCCAGTAGTATAGAAGGCAGCAATCAGCCCCAGCATTTT.

This clone was counted only a few times. The chain joins TRBV29-1 to TRBJ2-7; tentatively, D is TRBD1 (6 bases). The CDR3 runs 11 residues. Germline V CDR1 and CDR2: SQVTM, ANQGSEA. The V end lost 4 bases, the J end lost 4 bases, and 8 bases lay between the germline ends. DNA of the CDR3: TGCAGCGTTGTAGGGGGTTACGAGCAGTACTTC. Protein product: CSVVGGYEQYF.

Points on this clone: One junction end does not reproduce the germline sequence, and a read error may be involved. The chain carries TRBV7-7 and TRBJ2-1; TRBD1 might be the D (5 bases). Germline-derived CDR1 and CDR2 are SSHAT and FNYEAQ (reference sequence). The CDR3 loop spans 14 amino acids. The CDR3 protein is CASSLDTGNNEQFF. CDR3 sequence (DNA): TGTGCTAGCAGCTTAGATACAGGAAACAATGAGCAGTTCTTC.

V gene TRBV5-4 combines with J gene TRBJ2-1; 8 nucleotides match TRBD2. This CDR3 is built from 14 residues. CDR1 and CDR2 (germline): SGHNT, YYREEE (reference sequence). Trimming at V came to 6 bases and at J to 5 bases, leaving 7 bases not matched to a gene. The CDR3 protein is CASTLQRGNNEQFF. The DNA of the CDR3 is TGTGCCAGCACGTTGCAGCGGGGGAACAATGAGCAGTTCTTC.

The CDR3 reads CASSSPKGPRDRVGGYTF. CDR3 nucleotide sequence: TGTGCCAGCAGCTCACCCAAGGGGCCGAGGGACAGGGTGGGCGGCTACACCTTC. The chain recombines TRBV11-2 with TRBJ1-2; TRBD1 matches at 9 bases. CDR3 length: 18 residues. Trimming at V came to 4 bases and at J to 8 bases, leaving 20 bases not matched to a gene. Per the germline V gene, CDR1 is SGHAT and CDR2 is FQNNGV.

J is TRBJ2-5 and V is TRBV28; tentatively, D is TRBD1 or TRBD2 (6 bases each). The germline gives CDR1 MDHEN, CDR2 SYDVKM. V lost 2 bases to trimming and J lost 9 bases, with 22 bases between them. The CDR3 spans 16 residues. CDR3 sequence (DNA): TGTGCCAGCAGTTTAAGCGGCAGGCCATGGGGGGCCGCCCAGTACTTC. Its protein product is CASSLSGRPWGAAQYF.

This sequence joins TRBV6-1 and TRBJ2-6; perhaps TRBD1 as D (6 bases). The germline CDR1 and CDR2 sequences are MNHNS and SASEGT. The V gene lost 0 bases and the J gene lost 2 bases, with 8 bases spanning the gap. This CDR3 has 16 residues. The chain's CDR3 is CASSEAKGAGANVLTF. As DNA, the CDR3 is TGTGCCAGCAGTGAAGCGAAGGGGGCTGGGGCCAACGTCCTGACTTTC.

CDR3 sequence (DNA): TGTGCCAGCTCATCGTACAGGGGGGAGAGTGGCTACACCTTC. Residues: CASSSYRGESGYTF. The V and J genes are TRBV18 and TRBJ1-2; TRBD1 matches at 8 bases. Germline V lookup: CDR1 KGHSH, CDR2 LQKENI. CDR3 length equals 14 residues. V lost 5 bases, J lost 7 bases, and 9 bases stayed unmatched.

The V and J genes are TRBV21-1 and TRBJ2-2. TRBV21-1 is flagged as a pseudogene. This CDR3 has 14 amino acids. CDR3: CAIPGRGGNGELFF. CDR3 nucleotide sequence: TGTGCCATCCCGGGCCGAGGGGGGAACGGGGAGCTGTTTTTT.

V gene TRBV6-1 combines with J gene TRBJ2-7, with D tentatively TRBD1 (5 bases). V lost 6 bases, J lost 1 base, and 7 bases lay in between. The CDR3 consists of 12 residues. The V gene's germline CDR1 is MNHNS and CDR2 SASEGT. The CDR3 protein is CASSRQSYEQYF. In DNA form, the CDR3 reads TGTGCCAGCAGCAGACAGTCCTACGAGCAGTACTTC.

The chain is built from TRBV6-5 and TRBJ1-1; D is unclear. Trimming removed 6 bases from V and 4 bases from J, with 9 bases in between. Germline V CDR1 and CDR2: MNHEY, SVGAGI. This CDR3 is 12 amino acids long. CDR3 nucleotides: TGTGCCAGCAGCCCCGGAACCACTGAAGCTTTCTTT. Its protein is CASSPGTTEAFF.

The count of this clone is one. The chain combines TRBV6-5 with TRBJ2-1; 7 positions agree with TRBD1. This CDR3 spans 14 amino acids. V was clipped by 7 bases and J by 7 bases; unmatched bases: 10. CDR1 is MNHEY, CDR2 SVGAGI, per germline. CDR3 protein: CASTGDRISNEQFF. DNA for the CDR3: TGTGCCAGCACCGGGGACAGAATTTCGAATGAGCAGTTCTTC.

The chain recombines TRBV6-5 with TRBJ1-5, with D perhaps matching TRBD1 (5 bases). The CDR3 length is 13 residues. V was trimmed by 5 bases and J by 3 bases, leaving 8 bases between them. Germline loops: CDR1 MNHEY, CDR2 SVGAGI. The CDR3 DNA sequence: TGTGCCAGCAGTAGGGACCCCAATCAGCCCCAGCATTTT. This translates into CASSRDPNQPQHF.

The V and J genes are TRBV2 and TRBJ1-5, with TRBD1 as a possible D gene (5 bases). Trimming took 4 bases from V and 3 from J, leaving 16 bases between them. The length of the CDR3 is 16 residues. Per germline, CDR1 SNHLY and CDR2 FYNNEI. Here the CDR3 DNA reads TGTGCCAGCAGTGGGGGCCCGGTCCGCCCCAATCAGCCCCAGCATTTT. It yields the protein CASSGGPVRPNQPQHF.